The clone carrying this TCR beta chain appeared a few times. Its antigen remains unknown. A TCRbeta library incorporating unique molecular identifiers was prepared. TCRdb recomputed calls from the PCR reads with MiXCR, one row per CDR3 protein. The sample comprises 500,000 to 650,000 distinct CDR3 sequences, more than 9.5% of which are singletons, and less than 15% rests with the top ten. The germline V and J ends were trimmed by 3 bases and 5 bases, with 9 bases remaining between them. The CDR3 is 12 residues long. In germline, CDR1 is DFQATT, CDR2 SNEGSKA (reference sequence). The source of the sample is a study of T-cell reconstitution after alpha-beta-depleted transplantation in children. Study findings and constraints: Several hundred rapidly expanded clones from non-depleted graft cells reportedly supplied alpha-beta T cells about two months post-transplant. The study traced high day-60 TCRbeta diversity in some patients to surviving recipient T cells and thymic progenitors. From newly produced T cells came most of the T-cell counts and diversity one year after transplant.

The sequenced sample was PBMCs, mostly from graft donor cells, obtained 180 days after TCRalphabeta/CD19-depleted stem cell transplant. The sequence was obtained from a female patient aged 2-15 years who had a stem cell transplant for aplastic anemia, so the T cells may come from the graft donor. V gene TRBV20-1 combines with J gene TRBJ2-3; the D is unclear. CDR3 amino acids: CSASALQDTQYF. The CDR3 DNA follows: TGCAGTGCTAGTGCCCTCCAAGATACGCAGTATTTT.